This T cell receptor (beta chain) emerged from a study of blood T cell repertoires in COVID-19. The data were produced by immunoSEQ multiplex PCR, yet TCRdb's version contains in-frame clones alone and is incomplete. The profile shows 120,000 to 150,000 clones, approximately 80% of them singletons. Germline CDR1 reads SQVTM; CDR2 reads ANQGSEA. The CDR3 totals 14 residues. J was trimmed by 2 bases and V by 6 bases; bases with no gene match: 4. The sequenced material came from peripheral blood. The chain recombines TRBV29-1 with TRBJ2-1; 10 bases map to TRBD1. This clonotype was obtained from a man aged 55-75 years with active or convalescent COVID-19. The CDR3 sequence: CSVSDRGTYNEQFF. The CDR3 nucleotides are TGCAGCGTATCGGACAGGGGGACCTACAATGAGCAGTTCTTC.